This T cell receptor beta chain stems from a study of blood T cell repertoires in COVID-19. In the authors' methods: Estimated nucleated cell counts came from reference gene primer amplification. TCRdb's copy holds only in-frame clones and misses some; the assay was immunoSEQ multiplex PCR. Clone size and V and J calls were adopted from that table, with D and trimming inferred from the DNA. The profile shows hundreds of thousands of clones, roughly 87% of them singletons. Trimming removed 4 bases from V and 2 bases from J, with 12 bases in between. Germline V gives CDR1 GTSNPN, CDR2 SVGIG (reference sequence). This CDR3 has 14 amino acids.

The chain uses TRBV30 and TRBJ2-1; D is perhaps TRBD2 (6 bases). The sequence came from a man in his fifties or sixties who had recovered from COVID-19. Source material: peripheral blood. The CDR3 DNA reads as TGTGCCTGGATGGCGGGGCAGGCCTACAATGAGCAGTTCTTC. Its translation: CAWMAGQAYNEQFF.